This T cell receptor (beta chain) was documented in a study of T-cell memory formation after mild COVID-19. As regards this clonotype: The antigen remains undetermined.

TCRdb itself ran the 5' RACE reads through MiXCR, one entry per CDR3 protein. Here the sample spans about 130,000 distinct CDR3 sequences, about 6% being singletons. The study's findings and limits: Pre-infection memory showed some responding clones, and this suggested that cross-reactive memory joined. The study found balanced CD4/CD8 in clones contracting day 15 to 85 and a CD4+ lean in later expanders. Shrinking CD4+ clones were chiefly CM and EM; CD8+ ones were chiefly EMRA.

Trimming pared 4 bases from V and 5 bases from J, leaving 11 bases between. CDR3 length equals 13 residues. Per germline, CDR1 LNHNV and CDR2 YYDKDF (reference sequence). The TCR sequence derives from an adult woman who had mild COVID-19 (a few samples of this study predate the infection). Cell type and time point are not known. The chain links TRBV15 to TRBJ1-1; weak D call: TRBD1 (6 bases). The sequenced sample consisted of PBMCs or a T cell subset sorted from them (not recorded which). CDR3 sequence reads: CATSIHRETEAFF. CDR3 DNA: TGTGCCACCAGCATACACAGGGAGACTGAAGCTTTCTTT.